Each of the 7 T cell receptor beta chains below was sequenced from the same sample in a study of blood T cell repertoires in COVID-19. Libraries were prepared by immunoSEQ multiplex PCR; TCRdb keeps only in-frame clonotypes and omits some of them. The sample records tens of thousands of clones, about 85% being singletons. The sample taken for sequencing was peripheral blood. The origin of the receptors is a woman between 65 and 79 years old with acute or convalescent COVID-19.

This sequence joins TRBV4-3 and TRBJ2-3; TRBD2 agrees at 7 bases. This CDR3 region has 15 residues. Germline lookup yields CDR1 LGHNA and CDR2 YSLEER. Losses at the gene ends were 0 bases for V and 9 bases for J; bases not matched to a gene: 9. CDR3 DNA sequence: TGCGCCAGCAGCCAAGACGCCACTACTAGCGTCACGCAGTATTTT. The encoded protein is CASSQDATTSVTQYF.

The chain employs TRBV9 and TRBJ2-2; D gene unclear. Between the trimmed V and J ends, which lost 4 bases and 7 bases, there was a span of 8 bases. In germline, CDR1 is SGDLS, CDR2 YYNGEE. The CDR3 has 12 amino acids. CDR3 region: CASSPPVGELFF. CDR3 bases: TGTGCCAGCAGCCCCCCGGTCGGGGAGCTGTTTTTT.

Only a few counts were recorded for this clone. Here the CDR3 reads CASSLESGTGGEKLFF. CDR3 nucleotide sequence: TGCGCCAGCAGCTTGGAGTCTGGGACAGGGGGTGAAAAACTGTTTTTT. The genes are TRBV5-1 and TRBJ1-4; 11 bases line up with TRBD1. Trimming at V came to 0 bases and at J to 7 bases, leaving 5 bases not matched to a gene. The CDR3 loop spans 16 amino acids. Germline CDR1 reads SGHRS; CDR2 reads YFSETQ.

The rearrangement uses TRBV24-1 and TRBJ1-1, with 8 bases that match TRBD1. The CDR3 totals 13 residues. V dropped 6 bases and J dropped 7; count of bases not matched to a gene: 6. Germline assignment: CDR1 KGHDR and CDR2 SFDVKD. The CDR3 bases are TGTGCCACCAGTTCCCGACAGGGGATTGAAGCTTTCTTT. This codes for CATSSRQGIEAFF.

The chain recombines TRBV19 with TRBJ2-4; TRBD2 aligns across 10 bases. Germline CDR1 is LNHDA and CDR2 is SQIVND (reference sequence). There are 15 residues in the CDR3. The trim removed 2 bases at V and 10 bases at J, leaving 8 bases unmatched. CDR3 nucleotides: TGTGCCAGTAGTATATCGCCTAGCGGGAGTAAGATTCAGTACTTC. This sequence encodes CASSISPSGSKIQYF.

V usage is TRBV19 and J usage is TRBJ1-3, with a possible D match to TRBD1 (5 bases). With 3 bases removed from V and 0 bases from J, the gap between germline ends came to 12 bases. The CDR3 has 16 amino acids. Germline CDR1 and CDR2: LNHDA and SQIVND (reference sequence). The CDR3 sequence is CASSISGIFSGNTIYF. In DNA form, the CDR3 reads TGTGCCAGTAGTATTTCAGGGATCTTCTCTGGAAACACCATATATTTT. The full variable domain, its missing parts supplied by reference TRBV19 and TRBJ1-3, is DGGITQSPKYLFRKEGQNVTLSCEQNLNHDAMYWYRQDPGQGLRLIYYSQIVNDFQKGDIAEGYSVSREKKESFPLTVTSAQKNPTAFYLCASSISGIFSGNTIYFGEGSWLTVV.

The rearrangement joins TRBV13 to TRBJ1-2; 7 bases align to TRBD1. The CDR3 covers 14 residues. Trimming removed 5 bases from V and 2 bases from J; junction bases left unmatched: 5. Germline V gives CDR1 PRHDT, CDR2 FYEKMQ (reference sequence). The CDR3 is CASSLTGLNYGYTF. CDR3 DNA sequence: TGTGCCAGCAGCCTGACAGGGCTCAACTATGGCTACACCTTC.